The 23 T cell receptor beta chains below come from one sample, sequenced in a study of response to subunit inactivated influenza vaccine. TCRdb ran MiXCR on the RT-PCR reads and lists one entry per CDR3 protein. Found here are more than 700,000 distinct CDR3 sequences, approximately 21% of them singletons; the top ten hold approximately 10%. The sequencing used PBMCs from blood, collected more than 4 days after vaccination. These receptors all stem from a man aged 50 or older who received an inactivated influenza vaccine.

This clonotype occurred a few times. This chain links TRBV29-1 with TRBJ1-2; D not certain. The CDR3 extends over 13 amino acids. CDR1 SQVTM and CDR2 ANQGSEA come from the germline V gene. V was pared by 4 bases and J by 8 bases, with 17 bases between. DNA of the CDR3: TGCAGCGTTGCAACTACAGTTCGGAGGGGCTACACCTTC. Translating it yields CSVATTVRRGYTF.

This clonotype occurred a few times. The genes are TRBV25-1 and TRBJ2-7; D tentatively fits TRBD1 or TRBD2 (6 bases each). The CDR3 totals 15 residues. Germline assignment: CDR1 MGHDK and CDR2 SYGVNS. Trimming cost V 6 bases and J 3 bases, with 18 bases left between them. DNA for the CDR3: TGTGCCAGCAGCATAGGGGGGATTAGCTTCTACGAGCAGTACTTC. This gives the protein CASSIGGISFYEQYF.

This sequence joins TRBV9 and TRBJ2-7; 14 positions agree with TRBD2. The CDR3 extends over 15 amino acids. The germline V gene has CDR1 SGDLS and CDR2 YYNGEE. Unmatched junction bases numbered 4, after V lost 3 bases and J lost 5 bases. CDR3 DNA: TGTGCCAGCAGCGCATCGGGACTAGCGGGAGACGAGCAGTACTTC. Translating gives CASSASGLAGDEQYF.

Turning to this clonotype: A far larger clone is off by one base, so a read error is likely. The gene calls are TRBV12-3 or TRBV12-4 and TRBJ2-2; no firm D call. CDR3 length: 13 residues. The CDR3 DNA is TGTGCCTGCAGTTTAGCCGGCACCGGGGAGCTGTTTTTT. This gives the protein CACSLAGTGELFF.

This rearrangement joins TRBV6-1 to TRBJ1-2; 11 nucleotides align to TRBD1. After removal of 5 bases from V and 8 bases from J, the junction contained 7 bases not matched to a gene. CDR3 size: 14 residues. The germline V gene has CDR1 MNHNS and CDR2 SASEGT. The CDR3 DNA sequence: TGTGCCAGCAGTCATGGACAGGGGGCGATCGGCTACACCTTC. Encoded protein: CASSHGQGAIGYTF.

The sample holds many counts of this clonotype. The V call is TRBV11-2, the J call TRBJ2-7; D is possibly TRBD1 (5 bases). Between the trimmed V and J ends, which lost 5 bases and 0 bases, there was a span of 8 bases. Germline V gives CDR1 SGHAT, CDR2 FQNNGV. This CDR3 contains 13 residues. CDR3 nucleotides: TGTGCCAGCAGCGTAGGGGCCTCCTACGAGCAGTACTTC. This encodes CASSVGASYEQYF.

The V and J genes are TRBV6-1 and TRBJ2-7, with a tentative D call TRBD2 (7 bases). This CDR3 has 14 amino acids. Germline-derived CDR1 and CDR2 are MNHNS and SASEGT. Trimming took 7 bases from V and 2 from J, leaving 15 bases between them. CDR3 sequence: CASTKGRGTYEQYF. The CDR3 DNA reads TGTGCCAGCACCAAAGGGAGGGGGACCTACGAGCAGTACTTC.

Only a few counts were recorded for this clonotype. This rearrangement joins TRBV12-5 to TRBJ2-3; TRBD1 aligns across 7 bases. CDR1 and CDR2 from the germline V gene are LGHNT and FRNRAP. The CDR3 totals 17 residues. V dropped 7 bases and J dropped 2; count of bases not matched to a gene: 15. The CDR3 nucleotides read TGTGCTAGTGCCGCCCGCAGGGGGACCCAATACACAGATACGCAGTATTTT. Translated: CASAARRGTQYTDTQYF.

CDR3 nucleotides: TGTGCCAGCAGCTTAAGGACGGCTCTTGGGGCCAACGTCCTGACTTTC. Translation gives CASSLRTALGANVLTF. The chain is built from TRBV7-9 and TRBJ2-6; D remains ambiguous. This CDR3 spans 16 amino acids. The germline V gene encodes CDR1 SEHNR and CDR2 FQNEAQ (reference sequence). V lost 2 bases, J lost 3 bases, and 11 bases lay in between. Variable domain in full (rest from reference TRBV7-9 and TRBJ2-6): DTGVSQNPRHKITKRGQNVTFRCDPISEHNRLYWYRQTLGQGPEFLTYFQNEAQLEKSRLLSDRFSAERPKGSFSTLEIQRTEQGDSAMYLCASSLRTALGANVLTFGAGSRLTVL.

V and J are TRBV24-1 and TRBJ2-6; D gene unclear. This CDR3 region has 19 residues. V gave up 5 bases and J gave up 0 bases, with 19 bases separating them. CDR1 and CDR2 (germline): KGHDR, SFDVKD. The CDR3 DNA reads TGTGCCACCAGTGGACTTTCAAACGGGCAAACCTCTGGGGCCAACGTCCTGACTTTC. This codes for CATSGLSNGQTSGANVLTF.

V is TRBV7-8 and J is TRBJ2-1; 9 nucleotides line up with TRBD1. CDR3 length: 16 amino acids. CDR1 SGHVS and CDR2 FQNEAQ come from the germline V gene. V shed 5 bases, J shed 5 bases, and the junction held 10 bases outside the gene matches. The CDR3 DNA sequence: TGTGCCAGCAGCCAGGTAGGGACAGGGATCGACAATGAGCAGTTCTTC. This codes for CASSQVGTGIDNEQFF.

There are many counts of this clonotype. The V gene is TRBV7-3, the J gene TRBJ2-7; possible D gene TRBD2, 5 bases. Germline assignment: CDR1 SGHTA and CDR2 FQGTGA. CDR3 size: 13 residues. Trimming pared 4 bases from V and 5 bases from J, leaving 12 bases between. The CDR3 sequence: CASSSGLNNEQYF. The DNA of the CDR3 is TGTGCCAGCAGCTCAGGACTGAATAACGAGCAGTACTTC.

For this clonotype: A junction boundary mismatches the germline segment, possibly from a read error. CDR3 protein: CASSRNDRMETQYF. The DNA for the CDR3 is TGTGCTAGCAGCCGAAACGACAGGATGGAGACCCAGTACTTC. The V and J genes are TRBV7-7 and TRBJ2-5, with TRBD1 as a possible D gene (6 bases). The CDR3 length is 14 residues. Germline CDR1 SSHAT, CDR2 FNYEAQ (reference sequence).

The gene calls are TRBV7-2 and TRBJ2-5; D might be TRBD2 (6 bases). The CDR3 extends over 13 amino acids. Germline CDR1 and CDR2: SGHTA and FQGNSA. The ends were cut back, 8 bases at V and 7 bases at J, with 17 bases in the middle. The CDR3 region has the DNA TGTGCCAGCCGCGGGGAGACTAGTTTGACCCAGTACTTC. Translated, it gives CASRGETSLTQYF. Using reference TRBV7-2 and TRBJ2-5 for the parts outside the CDR3, the full variable domain is GAGVSQSPSNKVTEKGKDVELRCDPISGHTALYWYRQSLGQGLEFLIYFQGNSAPDKSGLPSDRFSAERTGGSVSTLTIQRTQQEDSAVYLCASRGETSLTQYFGPGTRLLVL.

The rearrangement links TRBV20-1 to TRBJ2-4; no firm D call. The CDR3 consists of 12 residues. Germline V gene sequence: CDR1 DFQATT, CDR2 SNEGSKA (reference sequence). The V end lost 3 bases, the J end lost 7 bases, and 10 bases lay between the germline ends. CDR3 in amino acids: CSASSPSNIQYF. As DNA, the CDR3 is TGCAGTGCTAGTTCACCCAGTAACATTCAGTACTTC.

This clonotype was recorded a few times. The rearrangement uses TRBV28 and TRBJ2-7; tentatively, D is TRBD1 (5 bases). The germline V gene has CDR1 MDHEN and CDR2 SYDVKM. The CDR3 spans 14 residues. V dropped 5 bases and J dropped 0 bases, with 11 bases sitting between them. DNA of the CDR3: TGTGCCAGCAGTCTCGGACACCGCTCCTACGAGCAGTACTTC. This encodes CASSLGHRSYEQYF.

J is TRBJ2-5 and V is TRBV29-1; D tentatively fits TRBD1 or TRBD2 (5 bases each). CDR1 is SQVTM and CDR2 is ANQGSEA in the germline V gene. The CDR3 runs to 12 residues. The V end was cut by 4 bases, the J end by 9 bases, with 15 bases between. The CDR3 spells CSVGPHGTSQYF. The CDR3 DNA sequence: TGCAGCGTTGGGCCGCACGGGACGTCCCAGTACTTC. The full variable domain, in which reference TRBV29-1 and TRBJ2-5 provide the parts outside the CDR3, is SAVISQKPSRDICQRGTSLTIQCQVDSQVTMMFWYRQQPGQSLTLIATANQGSEATYESGFVIDKFPISRPNLTFSTLTVSNMSPEDSSIYLCSVGPHGTSQYFGPGTRLLVL.

The gene calls are TRBV20-1 and TRBJ2-1; perhaps TRBD2 as D (6 bases). The germline CDR1 and CDR2 sequences are DFQATT and SNEGSKA (reference sequence). V was clipped by 0 bases and J by 7 bases, with 10 bases between them. The CDR3 length is 13 residues. Here the CDR3 DNA reads TGCAGTGCTAGAGACCTAGCGAAGAATGAGCAGTTCTTC. This translates into CSARDLAKNEQFF.

This clonotype has a handful of counts. This sequence joins TRBV5-1 and TRBJ2-5; D is possibly TRBD1 (6 bases). Trimming removed 1 base at V and 2 bases at J, with 9 bases between. Germline lookup yields CDR1 SGHRS and CDR2 YFSETQ. This CDR3 contains 14 residues. CDR3 DNA: TGCGCCAGCAGCTTGCTGGACAGTCAAGAGACCCAGTACTTC. This encodes CASSLLDSQETQYF.

A few counts support this clonotype. The chain recombines TRBV12-3 or TRBV12-4 with TRBJ2-7; possible D gene TRBD1, 5 bases. This CDR3 has 13 residues. The V gene lost 5 bases and the J gene lost 5 bases, with 13 bases spanning the gap. The CDR3 sequence is CASSRNRLDEQYF. CDR3 sequence (DNA): TGTGCCAGCAGTAGAAACAGGTTAGACGAGCAGTACTTC.

The table lists this clonotype with a few counts. The J gene is TRBJ1-5, the V gene TRBV24-1, with 7 bases fitting TRBD1. The CDR3 runs to 12 residues. The germline V gene encodes CDR1 KGHDR and CDR2 SFDVKD. The V segment lost 8 bases and the J segment 6 bases; nucleotides outside the gene matches: 3. The DNA for the CDR3 is TGTGCCACCACAGGGGGGCCTCAGCCCCAGCATTTT. This gives the protein CATTGGPQPQHF.

This clonotype has only a few counts. The chain uses TRBV5-1 and TRBJ1-6; no clear D. V was cut by 0 bases and J by 10 bases, with 14 bases left in between. The CDR3 sequence is 15 residues long. Germline-derived CDR1 and CDR2 are SGHRS and YFSETQ. The CDR3 region is CASSLEASFDSPLHF. The CDR3 nucleotides read TGCGCCAGCAGCTTGGAAGCCTCTTTTGACTCACCCCTCCACTTT.

V and J are TRBV7-9 and TRBJ2-1; no clear D gene. The CDR3 totals 16 residues. Germline V CDR1 and CDR2: SEHNR, FQNEAQ (reference sequence). V lost 0 bases and J 12 bases, leaving 21 bases between the germline ends. CDR3 sequence reads: CASSLAAALSVRRQFF. The CDR3 DNA reads as TGTGCCAGCAGCTTAGCCGCAGCCCTATCGGTGAGGCGGCAGTTCTTC.